This T cell receptor beta chain is drawn from a study of cytomegalovirus exposure and HLA in healthy donors. PCR employed 60 Vbeta and 13 Jbeta primers. Assay used: immunoSEQ multiplex PCR; TCRdb lists only in-frame clones, some missing. The repertoire consists of some 220,000 clones, with around nine tenths occurring once and the leading ten covering over 0.95%. The V gene's germline CDR1 is GTSNPN and CDR2 SVGIG (reference sequence). V was trimmed by 3 bases and J by 2 bases, leaving 13 bases between them. The CDR3 consists of 14 residues. The rearrangement links TRBV30 to TRBJ2-5; possible D gene TRBD1, 6 bases. The sequence derives from a woman aged 18-29 years in good health and CMV-seronegative. The specimen was PBMCs. For the CDR3, the DNA is TGTGCCTGGAGGGCAACAGGGAGTCAAGAGACCCAGTACTTC. Its translation: CAWRATGSQETQYF. Complete variable domain (other parts from reference TRBV30 and TRBJ2-5): SQTIHQWPATLVQPVGSPLSLECTVEGTSNPNLYWYRQAAGRGLQLLFYSVGIGQISSEVPQNLSASRPQDRQFILSSKKLLLSDSGFYLCAWRATGSQETQYFGPGTRLLVL.